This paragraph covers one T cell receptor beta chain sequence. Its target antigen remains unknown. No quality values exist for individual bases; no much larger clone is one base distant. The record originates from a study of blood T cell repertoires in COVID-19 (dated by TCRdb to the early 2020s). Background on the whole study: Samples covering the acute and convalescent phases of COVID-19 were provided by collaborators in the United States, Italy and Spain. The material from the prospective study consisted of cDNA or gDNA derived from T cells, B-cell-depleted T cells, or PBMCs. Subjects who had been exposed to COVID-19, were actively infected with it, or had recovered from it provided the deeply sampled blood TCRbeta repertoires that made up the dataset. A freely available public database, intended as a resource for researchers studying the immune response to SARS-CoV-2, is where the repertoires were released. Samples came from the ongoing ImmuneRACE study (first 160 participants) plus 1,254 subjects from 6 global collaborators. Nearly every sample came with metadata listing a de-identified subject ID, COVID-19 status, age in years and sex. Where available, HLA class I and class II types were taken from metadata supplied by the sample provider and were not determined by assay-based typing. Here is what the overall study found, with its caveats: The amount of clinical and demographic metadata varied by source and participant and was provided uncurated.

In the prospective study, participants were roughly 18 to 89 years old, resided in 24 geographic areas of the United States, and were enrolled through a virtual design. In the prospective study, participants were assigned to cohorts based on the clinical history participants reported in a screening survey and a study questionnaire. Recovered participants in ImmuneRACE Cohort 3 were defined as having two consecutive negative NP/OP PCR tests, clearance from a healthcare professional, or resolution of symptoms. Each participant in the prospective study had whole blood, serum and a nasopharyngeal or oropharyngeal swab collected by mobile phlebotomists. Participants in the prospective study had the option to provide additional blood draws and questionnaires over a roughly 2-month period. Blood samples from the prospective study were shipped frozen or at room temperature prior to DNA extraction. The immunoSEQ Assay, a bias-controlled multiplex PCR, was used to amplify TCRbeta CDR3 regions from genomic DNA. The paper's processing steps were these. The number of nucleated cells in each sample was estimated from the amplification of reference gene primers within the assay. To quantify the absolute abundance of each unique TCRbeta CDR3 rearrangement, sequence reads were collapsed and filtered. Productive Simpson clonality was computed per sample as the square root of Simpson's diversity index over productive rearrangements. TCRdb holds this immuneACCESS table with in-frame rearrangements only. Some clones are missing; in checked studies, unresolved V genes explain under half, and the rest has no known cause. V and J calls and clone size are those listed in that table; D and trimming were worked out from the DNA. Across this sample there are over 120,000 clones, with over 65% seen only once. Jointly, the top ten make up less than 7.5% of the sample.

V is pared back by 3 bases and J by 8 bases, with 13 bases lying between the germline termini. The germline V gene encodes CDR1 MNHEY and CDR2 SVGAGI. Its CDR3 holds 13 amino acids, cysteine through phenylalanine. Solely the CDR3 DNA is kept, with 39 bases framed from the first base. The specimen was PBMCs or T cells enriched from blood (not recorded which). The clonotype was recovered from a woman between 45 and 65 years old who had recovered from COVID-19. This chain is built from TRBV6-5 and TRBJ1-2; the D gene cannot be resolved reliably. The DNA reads TGTGCCAGCAGTTATAACGGGAACCCGGGCTACACCTTC. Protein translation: CASSYNGNPGYTF.